The next 20 T cell receptor beta chains were all read from a single sample in a study of T cells in Graves' hyperthyroidism and ophthalmopathy. Amplified TCR beta CDR3 regions came from RNA transcripts. Carried out on the TCR CDR3, a first-round RT-PCR used the HTBI primer set. MiXCR, applied by TCRdb to the multiplex PCR reads, yields one record per CDR3 protein. The repertoire includes approximately 200,000 distinct CDR3 sequences, around 17% of them detected once, and about two fifths sits in the top ten. The sequenced material came from blood. Every receptor here comes from a man in his forties with Graves' hyperthyroidism.

This clonotype has at least ten counts. This chain connects TRBV18 to TRBJ1-2, with D possibly being TRBD1 (5 bases). V was clipped by 3 bases and J by 5 bases, with 10 bases between them. This CDR3 comprises 13 residues. Germline values: CDR1 KGHSH, CDR2 LQKENI. CDR3 nucleotides: TGTGCCAGCTCACCCGGGACTCCTTATGGCTACACCTTC. It encodes CASSPGTPYGYTF. The entire variable domain, with the rest obtained from reference TRBV18 and TRBJ1-2, is as follows: NAGVMQNPRHLVRRRGQEARLRCSPMKGHSHVYWYRQLPEEGLKFMVYLQKENIIDESGMPKERFSAEFPKEGPSILRIQQVVRGDSAAYFCASSPGTPYGYTFGSGTRLTVV.

A few counts support this clonotype. The chain employs TRBV7-2 and TRBJ2-2; no clear D. V lost 1 base and J lost 6, with 9 bases in between. Germline CDR1 SGHTA, CDR2 FQGNSA. This CDR3 is built from 14 residues. The CDR3 DNA is TGTGCCAGCAGCTTAGTTGTAGGGCCCGGGGAGCTGTTTTTT. Its protein product is CASSLVVGPGELFF.

A few counts support this clonotype. This chain uses TRBV4-3 with TRBJ1-2; D may be TRBD1 (5 bases). This CDR3 comprises 17 residues. Trimming cost V 0 bases and J 1 base, with 15 bases left between them. Germline V gene lookup returns CDR1 LGHNA and CDR2 YSLEER. The chain's CDR3 is CASSQDPAGSGNYGYTF. The DNA for the CDR3 is TGCGCCAGCAGCCAAGATCCAGCAGGGTCCGGTAACTATGGCTACACCTTC.

This sequence joins TRBV29-1 and TRBJ2-7; 9 bases agree with TRBD1. The CDR3 is made up of 14 amino acids. Germline values: CDR1 SQVTM, CDR2 ANQGSEA. The V and J ends lost 3 bases and 3 bases, in that order; junction bases with no gene match: 6. This CDR3 reads CSVEVGTGLYEQYF. CDR3 DNA: TGCAGCGTTGAGGTCGGGACAGGGCTCTACGAGCAGTACTTC.

Written as DNA, the CDR3 is TGTGCCAGCAGCGTAGATTTAGGAGCTGGAAACACCATATATTTT. Protein product: CASSVDLGAGNTIYF. V and J are TRBV9 and TRBJ1-3; unclear D gene. CDR1 and CDR2 from the germline V gene are SGDLS and YYNGEE. V was cut by 0 bases and J by 2 bases, with 9 bases left in between. The CDR3 extends over 15 amino acids.

This clonotype has only a few counts. A much larger clone lies one base from this, so it may be a read error. The chain employs TRBV9 and TRBJ2-3, with 15 positions matching TRBD2. The CDR3 has 16 residues. The V gene end was trimmed by 3 bases and the J gene end by 5 bases; junction bases not matched to a gene: 4. Germline values: CDR1 SGDLS, CDR2 YYNGEE. The CDR3 coding sequence is TGTGCCAGCAGCGCCGGACTAGCGGGGGGGCAAGATACGCAGTATTTT. Translation: CASSAGLAGGQDTQYF.

The chain uses TRBV20-1 and TRBJ1-2, with 12 bases identical to TRBD1. Unmatched junction bases numbered 10, after V lost 6 bases and J lost 8 bases. The CDR3 extends over 14 amino acids. Germline lookup yields CDR1 DFQATT and CDR2 SNEGSKA (reference sequence). CDR3 in DNA: TGCAGTGCCCACTCGGGACAGGGGGCGCGGGGCTACACCTTC. Its protein product is CSAHSGQGARGYTF.

The chain has TRBV12-3 or TRBV12-4 and TRBJ2-7, with TRBD1 matching over 7 bases. J gave up 6 bases and V 4 bases, and 15 bases lay outside the gene matches. The CDR3 runs 16 residues. CDR3 nucleotide sequence: TGTGCCAGCAGTTCCCCCTGGGCAGGGGGAATCGGCGAGCAGTACTTC. The encoded protein is CASSSPWAGGIGEQYF.

This clonotype was seen repeatedly, ten times or more. The gene calls are TRBV6-1 and TRBJ2-1; TRBD1 matches at 8 bases. The V gene end was trimmed by 4 bases and the J gene end by 4 bases; junction bases not matched to a gene: 9. The CDR3 extends over 16 amino acids. The V gene's germline CDR1 is MNHNS and CDR2 SASEGT. Written as DNA, the CDR3 is TGTGCCAGCAGTGGTGCCTTCAGGGGGCCTTACAATGAGCAGTTCTTC. It codes for CASSGAFRGPYNEQFF.

The table lists this clonotype with many counts. This chain joins TRBV7-8 and TRBJ1-1, with 8 bases that match TRBD1. The CDR3 length is 13 residues. Trimming cost V 5 bases and J 5 bases; bases outside gene matches: 4. CDR1 SGHVS and CDR2 FQNEAQ come from the germline V gene. In DNA, the CDR3 is TGTGCCAGCAGCCCGGACAGGGCGACTGAAGCTTTCTTT. It translates to CASSPDRATEAFF. Full variable domain (remainder filled in from reference TRBV7-8 and TRBJ1-1): GAGVSQSPRYKVAKRGQDVALRCDPISGHVSLFWYQQALGQGPEFLTYFQNEAQLDKSGLPSDRFFAERPEGSVSTLKIQRTQQEDSAVYLCASSPDRATEAFFGQGTRLTVV.

This clonotype has at least ten counts. The chain couples TRBV28 to TRBJ2-7; D gene uncertain. V lost 6 bases, J lost 7 bases, and 13 bases lay in between. The CDR3 length is 12 residues. The germline CDR1 and CDR2 sequences are MDHEN and SYDVKM. CDR3: CASSLPRREQYF. The CDR3 nucleotides are TGTGCCAGCAGCCTACCTCGTAGGGAGCAGTACTTC.

This clonotype was seen at least ten times. The chain recombines TRBV28 with TRBJ2-2, with D possibly matching TRBD1 (6 bases). Germline lookup yields CDR1 MDHEN and CDR2 SYDVKM. The CDR3 has 17 amino acids. V was pared by 1 base and J by 0 bases, with 12 bases between. The CDR3 protein is CASSLSGQLANTGELFF. For the CDR3, the DNA is TGTGCCAGCAGTTTATCCGGACAGTTAGCGAACACCGGGGAGCTGTTTTTT.

CDR3 sequence (DNA): TGTGCCAGCGGGGCAGGGTCCTCCTACAATGAGCAGTTCTTC. Translating it yields CASGAGSSYNEQFF. This chain joins TRBV7-2 and TRBJ2-1, with a tentative D call TRBD1 (5 bases). Trimming removed 8 bases from V and 0 bases from J, with 11 bases in between. There are 14 residues in the CDR3. Germline CDR1 and CDR2: SGHTA and FQGNSA.

This clonotype was recorded at least ten times. The DNA for the CDR3 is TGTGCCAGCAGCTTAGCGTTGGGCTCGTCGCAGTATTTT. Protein product: CASSLALGSSQYF. The chain links TRBV7-2 to TRBJ2-3, with unresolved D. Between the trimmed V and J ends, which lost 0 bases and 10 bases, there was a span of 11 bases. Germline values: CDR1 SGHTA, CDR2 FQGNSA. This CDR3 has 13 amino acids. The full variable domain, with the rest looked up from reference TRBV7-2 and TRBJ2-3, is GAGVSQSPSNKVTEKGKDVELRCDPISGHTALYWYRQSLGQGLEFLIYFQGNSAPDKSGLPSDRFSAERTGGSVSTLTIQRTQQEDSAVYLCASSLALGSSQYFGPGTRLTVL.

This clonotype was observed many times. At one end, the junction sequence differs from germline, possibly due to a read error. This chain connects TRBV7-7 to TRBJ1-1, with a tentative D call TRBD1 (6 bases). The germline gives CDR1 SSHAT, CDR2 FNYEAQ (reference sequence). CDR3 length: 13 residues. CDR3 coding DNA: TGTGCTAGCAGCACAGGGCGGGGCACTGAAGCTTTCTTT. Protein: CASSTGRGTEAFF.

This clonotype appeared many times. J is TRBJ1-5 and V is TRBV18, with D unresolved. Trimming removed 2 bases from V and 8 bases from J, with 16 bases in between. This CDR3 region has 15 residues. CDR1 and CDR2 (germline): KGHSH, LQKENI. The CDR3: CASSPTGPPEEPQHF. In DNA, the CDR3 is TGTGCCAGCTCACCAACCGGCCCACCTGAGGAGCCCCAGCATTTT.

This clonotype occurred many times. The chain employs TRBV20-1 and TRBJ1-5; D not certain. The V end was cut by 0 bases, the J end by 5 bases, with 11 bases between. The germline V gene has CDR1 DFQATT and CDR2 SNEGSKA (reference sequence). The length of the CDR3 is 14 residues. CDR3 in DNA: TGCAGTGCTAGAGATTCACGAGGGTATCAGCCCCAGCATTTT. Protein: CSARDSRGYQPQHF.

In its sample, this clonotype was seen many times. The CDR3 spells CASSPTGGSMRAFF. CDR3 in DNA: TGCGCCAGCAGCCCTACGGGGGGGTCCATGCGAGCTTTCTTT. The rearrangement uses TRBV5-1 and TRBJ1-1; D is perhaps TRBD1 (5 bases). This CDR3 has 14 residues. Trimming took 4 bases from V and 10 from J, leaving 20 bases between them. Germline values: CDR1 SGHRS, CDR2 YFSETQ.

This clonotype has a count of ten or more. The chain is built from TRBV27 and TRBJ2-1, with 9 positions matching TRBD2. From germline, CDR1 is MNHEY and CDR2 SMNVEV (reference sequence). With V trimmed by 6 bases and J by 7 bases, 10 bases remained unmatched. The CDR3 has 15 residues. DNA of the CDR3: TGTGCCAGCAGCCCACCGCGGGGGGGCTGGAATGAGCAGTTCTTC. It codes for CASSPPRGGWNEQFF.

Many counts were recorded for this clonotype. This chain uses TRBV7-9 with TRBJ2-7; D is undetermined. Trimming stripped 3 bases from V and 0 bases from J, with 12 bases between. Per the germline V gene, CDR1 is SEHNR and CDR2 is FQNEAQ (reference sequence). This CDR3 region has 15 residues. In DNA form, the CDR3 reads TGTGCCAGCAGCTTTCCGGGCCGACGCTCCTACGAGCAGTACTTC. Amino acid sequence: CASSFPGRRSYEQYF.